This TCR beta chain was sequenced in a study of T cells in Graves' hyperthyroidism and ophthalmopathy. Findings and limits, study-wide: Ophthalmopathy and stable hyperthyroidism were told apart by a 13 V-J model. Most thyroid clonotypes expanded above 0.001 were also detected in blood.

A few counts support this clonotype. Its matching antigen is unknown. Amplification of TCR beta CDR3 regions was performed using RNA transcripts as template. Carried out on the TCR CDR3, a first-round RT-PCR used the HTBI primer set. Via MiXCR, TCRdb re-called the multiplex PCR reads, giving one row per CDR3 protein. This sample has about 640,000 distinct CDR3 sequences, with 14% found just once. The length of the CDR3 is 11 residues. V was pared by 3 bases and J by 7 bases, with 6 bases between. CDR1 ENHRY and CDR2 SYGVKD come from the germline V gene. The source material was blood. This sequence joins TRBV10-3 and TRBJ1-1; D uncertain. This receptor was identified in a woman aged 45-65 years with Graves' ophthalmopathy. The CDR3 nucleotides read TGTGCCATCAGTGAAGAGGGTGAAGCTTTCTTT. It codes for CAISEEGEAFF.